This T cell receptor (beta chain) was captured by sequencing in a study of response to subunit inactivated influenza vaccine. The study, taken as a whole, reports: It was the authors' suggestion that each seasonal influenza vaccination recruits few new T cells.

This clonotype came up a few times. Antigen unknown. Germline V gene data show CDR1 as DFQATT and CDR2 as SNEGSKA (reference sequence). CDR3 length equals 15 residues. The ends were cut back, 4 bases at V and 2 bases at J, with 17 bases in the middle. TCRdb reanalysed the RT-PCR reads using MiXCR and keeps one entry per CDR3 protein. Among hundreds of thousands of distinct CDR3 sequences, approximately 15% were seen once, and the ten largest hold roughly 10%. The genes are TRBV20-1 and TRBJ2-5; possibly TRBD1 for D (6 bases). The sample consisted of PBMCs from blood, taken less than 13 days after vaccination. The clonotype originates from a man aged 45 to 65 who received an inactivated influenza vaccine. CDR3 loop: CSATTATGIQETQYF. The DNA of the CDR3 is TGCAGTGCTACGACAGCAACAGGGATTCAAGAGACCCAGTACTTC.